Shown below are 29 T cell receptor beta chains from a single sample sequenced in a study of cytomegalovirus exposure and HLA in healthy donors. Repertoires were generated with immunoSEQ multiplex PCR, while TCRdb's copy carries only in-frame clones and drops some. The sample records 170,000 or so clones, about 85% being singletons. The sample comprised PBMCs. Every receptor here comes from a man between 18 and 29 years old in good health and CMV-seropositive.

V usage is TRBV7-2 and J usage is TRBJ1-3; unclear D gene. This CDR3 spans 14 amino acids. Trimming cost V 5 bases and J 4 bases, with 12 bases left between them. CDR1 and CDR2 from the germline V gene are SGHTA and FQGNSA. Written as DNA, the CDR3 is TGTGCCAGCAGCACCGTTTCCGGGGGAAACACCATATATTTT. Protein sequence: CASSTVSGGNTIYF.

The chain couples TRBV11-3 to TRBJ2-3, with D tentatively TRBD1 (6 bases). Germline CDR1 reads SGHNT; CDR2 reads YENEEA. V was trimmed by 5 bases and J by 13 bases, leaving 25 bases between them. This CDR3 contains 15 residues. The CDR3 spells CASSPETWKGEWKYF. In DNA form, the CDR3 reads TGTGCCAGCAGCCCGGAAACGTGGAAGGGGGAGTGGAAGTATTTT.

This clone came up a few times. The chain links TRBV25-1 to TRBJ1-1; 11 bases map to TRBD1. This CDR3 has 14 residues. V lost 6 bases, J lost 1 base, and 1 base stayed unmatched. Per germline, CDR1 MGHDK and CDR2 SYGVNS. The chain's CDR3 is CASRDRGRNTEAFF. DNA for the CDR3: TGTGCCAGCAGGGACAGGGGGCGGAACACTGAAGCTTTCTTT.

This chain links TRBV30 with TRBJ1-5, with a tentative D call TRBD1 (6 bases). The CDR3 totals 14 residues. CDR1 and CDR2 from the germline V gene are GTSNPN and SVGIG (reference sequence). V was clipped by 2 bases and J by 6 bases, with 14 bases between them. The DNA for the CDR3 is TGTGCCTGGAGTAATGTAGGGGGAAGTCAGCCCCAGCATTTT. It is translated as CAWSNVGGSQPQHF.

This chain joins TRBV2 and TRBJ1-3; TRBD1 might be the D (5 bases). Trimming left V 4 bases short and J 4 bases short, with 11 bases between. The CDR3 spans 14 residues. In germline, CDR1 is SNHLY, CDR2 FYNNEI. The DNA of the CDR3 is TGTGCCAGCAGTGTTCAGGGAACCGGAAACACCATATATTTT. Translated, it gives CASSVQGTGNTIYF.

This clone has just one count. This chain uses TRBV7-9 with TRBJ2-3; 8 bases align to TRBD2. After removal of 1 base from V and 3 bases from J, the junction contained 6 bases not matched to a gene. CDR1 SEHNR and CDR2 FQNEAQ come from the germline V gene (reference sequence). The CDR3 loop spans 16 amino acids. The CDR3 is CASSLEAGGGTDTQYF. The CDR3 nucleotides read TGTGCCAGCAGCTTAGAGGCGGGAGGAGGAACAGATACGCAGTATTTT. The entire variable domain, with the rest obtained from reference TRBV7-9 and TRBJ2-3, is as follows: DTGVSQNPRHKITKRGQNVTFRCDPISEHNRLYWYRQTLGQGPEFLTYFQNEAQLEKSRLLSDRFSAERPKGSFSTLEIQRTEQGDSAMYLCASSLEAGGGTDTQYFGPGTRLTVL.

This chain links TRBV28 with TRBJ1-4, with D possibly matching TRBD1 (6 bases). Looked up from germline, CDR1 is MDHEN and CDR2 is SYDVKM. V was clipped by 10 bases and J by 0 bases, with 12 bases between them. The CDR3 consists of 14 residues. CDR3 coding DNA: TGTGCCACCCGAGGGGGGGCAACTAATGAAAAACTGTTTTTT. Its translation: CATRGGATNEKLFF.

This clone appeared a few times. The chain links TRBV28 to TRBJ1-6, with D perhaps TRBD1 (6 bases). The germline CDR1 and CDR2 sequences are MDHEN and SYDVKM. The CDR3 is 14 amino acids. V was pared by 7 bases and J by 10 bases, with 17 bases between. CDR3 sequence: CASTVGGVRSPLHF. The DNA of the CDR3 is TGTGCCAGCACCGTAGGGGGGGTTAGATCACCCCTCCACTTT.

The V call is TRBV19, the J call TRBJ1-5, with TRBD1 matching 8 bases. The CDR3 sequence is 16 residues long. Trimming cost V 5 bases and J 4 bases; bases outside gene matches: 10. From germline, CDR1 is LNHDA and CDR2 SQIVND (reference sequence). This chain's CDR3 is CASSLTGAVWNQPQHF. The CDR3 DNA reads as TGTGCCAGTAGTCTGACAGGGGCGGTGTGGAATCAGCCCCAGCATTTT.

V and J are TRBV4-2 and TRBJ2-1, with 14 positions matching TRBD2. Germline V CDR1 and CDR2: LGHNA, YNFKEQ. This CDR3 contains 18 residues. The J segment lost 1 base and the V segment lost 4 bases, leaving 6 bases of the junction unmatched. For the CDR3, the DNA is TGTGCCAGCAGCCCCGGGACTAGCGGGAGTCGGTCCTACAATGAGCAGTTCTTC. Amino acids: CASSPGTSGSRSYNEQFF.

This chain joins TRBV6-1 and TRBJ2-7, with D possibly matching TRBD1 (6 bases). The CDR3 runs to 15 residues. The germline V gene has CDR1 MNHNS and CDR2 SASEGT. The germline V and J ends were trimmed by 2 bases and 0 bases, with 11 bases remaining between them. Written as DNA, the CDR3 is TGTGCCAGCAGTGAAAGGCCAGGGGTCTCCTACGAGCAGTACTTC. This gives the protein CASSERPGVSYEQYF.

The V and J genes are TRBV14 and TRBJ2-7, with unresolved D. The V and J ends lost 0 bases and 0 bases respectively, with 12 bases between them. This CDR3 has 16 amino acids. Germline values: CDR1 SGHDN, CDR2 FVKESK. The CDR3 reads CASSQDPWLDSYEQYF. The CDR3 DNA is TGTGCCAGCAGCCAAGATCCATGGCTCGACTCCTACGAGCAGTACTTC. The whole variable domain, filled in from reference TRBV14 and TRBJ2-7, reads EAGVTQFPSHSVIEKGQTVTLRCDPISGHDNLYWYRRVMGKEIKFLLHFVKESKQDESGMPNNRFLAERTGGTYSTLKVQPAELEDSGVYFCASSQDPWLDSYEQYFGPGTRLTVT.

The V call is TRBV11-2, the J call TRBJ2-5; 8 bases are shared with TRBD1. CDR3 length: 14 amino acids. CDR1 SGHAT and CDR2 FQNNGV come from the germline V gene. After removal of 5 bases from V and 1 base from J, the junction contained 3 bases not matched to a gene. CDR3 loop: CASSRQGLQETQYF. The CDR3 region has the DNA TGTGCCAGCAGCCGACAGGGGCTCCAAGAGACCCAGTACTTC.

This chain links TRBV6-5 with TRBJ2-7, with D maybe TRBD1 (5 bases). CDR1 is MNHEY, CDR2 SVGAGI, per germline. V shed 4 bases and J shed 0 bases, with 13 bases lying between them. CDR3 length: 15 amino acids. In DNA, the CDR3 is TGTGCCAGCAGTTCCAGGACAACTGCCTCCTACGAGCAGTACTTC. Its protein product is CASSSRTTASYEQYF.

CDR3 DNA sequence: TGCGCCAGCCGTACCCGGGGCACCGGGGAGCTGTTTTTT. Translating it yields CASRTRGTGELFF. The genes are TRBV5-1 and TRBJ2-2; D possibly corresponds to TRBD2 (5 bases). Deletions cut 7 bases from V and 4 bases from J, with 11 bases between. This CDR3 is 13 amino acids long. Germline V gene sequence: CDR1 SGHRS, CDR2 YFSETQ.

The chain combines TRBV9 with TRBJ2-7; maybe TRBD1 (7 bases). The ends were cut back, 4 bases at V and 2 bases at J, with 16 bases in the middle. This CDR3 has 15 residues. Germline assignment: CDR1 SGDLS and CDR2 YYNGEE. Here the CDR3 DNA reads TGTGCCAGCAGCCAGGCGGGGACAGAGACCTACGAGCAGTACTTC. This translates into CASSQAGTETYEQYF.

This sequence joins TRBV27 and TRBJ2-1, with D perhaps matching TRBD2 (6 bases). The CDR3 is made up of 13 amino acids. The V end was cut by 5 bases, the J end by 6 bases, with 11 bases between. The germline CDR1 and CDR2 sequences are MNHEY and SMNVEV (reference sequence). CDR3 residues: CASSPAGINEQFF. In DNA form, the CDR3 reads TGTGCCAGCAGTCCCGCGGGGATCAATGAGCAGTTCTTC.

This clone appeared once. V and J are TRBV6-1 and TRBJ2-7, with 10 bases fitting TRBD2. J gave up 3 bases and V 2 bases, and 1 base lay outside the gene matches. The V gene's germline CDR1 is MNHNS and CDR2 SASEGT. The CDR3 spans 14 residues. This CDR3 reads CASSESGRDYEQYF. The CDR3, as DNA: TGTGCCAGCAGTGAAAGCGGGAGGGACTACGAGCAGTACTTC.

This chain links TRBV7-2 with TRBJ2-7; 10 positions agree with TRBD2. This CDR3 is built from 14 residues. CDR1 and CDR2 (germline): SGHTA, FQGNSA. J gave up 3 bases and V 3 bases, and 2 bases lay outside the gene matches. For the CDR3, the DNA is TGTGCCAGCAGCTTCTGGACTAGCGGCTACGAGCAGTACTTC. Translation: CASSFWTSGYEQYF.

The chain carries TRBV11-2 and TRBJ1-3, with TRBD1 matching over 7 bases. The CDR3 is 17 amino acids. Germline CDR1 reads SGHAT; CDR2 reads FQNNGV. V lost 2 bases, J lost 3 bases, and 10 bases stayed unmatched. The DNA for the CDR3 is TGTGCCAGCAGCTTATACCAATTAGGGGGCTTTGGAAACACCATATATTTT. Its translation is CASSLYQLGGFGNTIYF.

This clone was seen just once. The J gene is TRBJ2-7, the V gene TRBV30; D uncertain. In germline, CDR1 is GTSNPN, CDR2 SVGIG (reference sequence). The V end was cut by 2 bases, the J end by 7 bases, with 12 bases between. The CDR3 is 12 residues long. Here the CDR3 reads CAWSFTTGEQYF. The CDR3 nucleotides read TGTGCCTGGAGTTTCACGACTGGAGAGCAGTACTTC.

Here the CDR3 DNA reads TGTGCCAGCAGTCTGAGCGGGTTCTCCTCCTACGAGCAGTACTTC. Translating gives CASSLSGFSSYEQYF. V gene TRBV28 combines with J gene TRBJ2-7, with D maybe TRBD2 (6 bases). Germline V gene data show CDR1 as MDHEN and CDR2 as SYDVKM. V was cut by 5 bases and J by 0 bases, with 14 bases left in between. The CDR3 consists of 15 residues. Filled out from reference TRBV28 and TRBJ2-7, the complete variable domain reads DVKVTQSSRYLVKRTGEKVFLECVQDMDHENMFWYRQDPGLGLRLIYFSYDVKMKEKGDIPEGYSVSREKKERFSLILESASTNQTSMYLCASSLSGFSSYEQYFGPGTRLTVT.

This clone has a single count. V is TRBV6-4 and J is TRBJ2-1; possibly TRBD2 for D (7 bases). CDR1 MRHNA and CDR2 SNTAGT come from the germline V gene. The CDR3 spans 16 residues. The germline V and J ends were trimmed by 1 base and 8 bases, with 18 bases remaining between them. The CDR3 region has the DNA TGTGCCAGCAGTGACTTACTTGGGCAGGGGAGGGATGAGCAGTTCTTC. Its protein product is CASSDLLGQGRDEQFF.

The J gene is TRBJ2-5, the V gene TRBV30; 7 nucleotides match TRBD2. The germline V gene has CDR1 GTSNPN and CDR2 SVGIG (reference sequence). The CDR3 runs 11 residues. The V segment lost 0 bases and the J segment 12 bases; nucleotides outside the gene matches: 4. The CDR3 region has the DNA TGTGCCTGGAGTGTACTCGGGGGGAAGTACTTC. This sequence encodes CAWSVLGGKYF. Based on the CDR3 plus reference TRBV30 and TRBJ2-5, the full variable domain is SQTIHQWPATLVQPVGSPLSLECTVEGTSNPNLYWYRQAAGRGLQLLFYSVGIGQISSEVPQNLSASRPQDRQFILSSKKLLLSDSGFYLCAWSVLGGKYFGPGTRLLVL.

This chain connects TRBV5-1 to TRBJ1-2; D is unresolved. The CDR3 runs to 13 residues. Deletions cut 8 bases from V and 0 bases from J, with 11 bases between. The germline CDR1 and CDR2 sequences are SGHRS and YFSETQ. In DNA, the CDR3 is TGCGCCAGTCGCCGGGAAGCTAACTATGGCTACACCTTC. It is translated as CASRREANYGYTF.

The gene calls are TRBV29-1 and TRBJ2-6; the D is unclear. Germline V lookup: CDR1 SQVTM, CDR2 ANQGSEA. V was cut by 3 bases and J by 2 bases, with 8 bases left in between. CDR3 length equals 14 residues. CDR3 nucleotide sequence: TGCAGCGTTGAGGCAGGCCCTGGGGCCAACGTCCTGACTTTC. It encodes CSVEAGPGANVLTF.

The V gene is TRBV7-9, the J gene TRBJ2-2; D possibly corresponds to TRBD2 (5 bases). CDR3 length equals 13 residues. Germline CDR1 and CDR2: SEHNR and FQNEAQ (reference sequence). V lost 5 bases to trimming and J lost 6 bases, with 10 bases between them. CDR3 in DNA: TGTGCCAGCAGCCCCGAGGGTGCCGGGGAGCTGTTTTTT. This encodes CASSPEGAGELFF.

The chain joins TRBV30 to TRBJ1-3; 7 bases agree with TRBD1. Trimming took 3 bases from V and 4 from J; bases not matched to a gene: 6. CDR3 size: 14 residues. From germline, CDR1 is GTSNPN and CDR2 SVGIG (reference sequence). The CDR3 spells CAWRAVDRGNTIYF. The CDR3 nucleotides are TGTGCCTGGAGGGCTGTGGACAGGGGAAACACCATATATTTT.

The chain links TRBV28 to TRBJ2-7; 8 nucleotides agree with TRBD1. V trimming: 7 bases; J trimming: 3 bases; junction bases outside the gene matches: 8. The CDR3 has 14 amino acids. The germline V gene encodes CDR1 MDHEN and CDR2 SYDVKM. The CDR3 loop reads CASIPGQGGYEQYF. The CDR3, as DNA: TGTGCCAGCATTCCCGGACAGGGAGGCTACGAGCAGTACTTC.